This T cell receptor (beta chain) was sequenced during a study of cytomegalovirus exposure and HLA in healthy donors. Each donor was healthy, and each was a bone marrow donor. The PCR had 60 Vbeta and 13 Jbeta primers. Repertoires were generated with immunoSEQ multiplex PCR, while TCRdb's copy carries only in-frame clones and drops some. There are approximately 130,000 clones in the sample; about 10% occur only once, and approximately 7.5% lies in the top ten. Only a few counts were recorded for this clone. The CDR3 contains 14 residues. V dropped 4 bases and J dropped 0; count of bases not matched to a gene: 0. CDR1 and CDR2 from the germline V gene are SGHDT and YYEEEE.

The origin of this receptor is a woman aged 40 to 50 in good health and CMV-seropositive. Sequenced material: PBMCs. The V gene is TRBV5-6, the J gene TRBJ2-1, with 8 bases lining up with TRBD2. The CDR3 coding sequence is TGTGCCAGCAGCCGGGGGGGCTCCTACAATGAGCAGTTCTTC. Protein: CASSRGGSYNEQFF. The full variable domain, with the rest looked up from reference TRBV5-6 and TRBJ2-1, is DAGVTQSPTHLIKTRGQQVTLRCSPKSGHDTVSWYQQALGQGPQFIFQYYEEEERQRGNFPDRFSGHQFPNYSSELNVNALLLGDSALYLCASSRGGSYNEQFFGPGTRLTVL.